This T cell receptor beta chain was captured in a study of blood T cell repertoires in COVID-19. In the study overall: From T cells, B-cell-depleted T cells, or PBMCs came the material, which was cDNA or gDNA.

The sample holds a few counts of this clone. As originally analysed: Amplified reference gene primers provided the basis for estimating nucleated cell counts. Data came from immunoSEQ multiplex PCR; TCRdb stores just in-frame clones and leaves some out. V, J and clone size are those of that table, while D and trimming were read from the DNA. Counted here are tens of thousands of clones, 72% occurring once; the ten biggest clones make up 43%. The trim removed 4 bases at V and 2 bases at J, leaving 6 bases unmatched. The CDR3 is 15 amino acids. Per germline, CDR1 SGHTA and CDR2 FQGTGA. The chain couples TRBV7-3 to TRBJ1-1; TRBD1 agrees at 8 bases. This TCR derives from a woman of 80 years or more with acute or convalescent COVID-19. The specimen was peripheral blood. CDR3 DNA sequence: TGTGCCAGCAGCTCTCATGGACAGGGTAACACTGAAGCTTTCTTT. Translating it yields CASSSHGQGNTEAFF.